What follows describes a single T cell receptor (beta chain). Its target is unknown. The data stem from a study of OX40 agonist ivuxolimab in advanced cancers. Study as a whole: Earlier treatment with anti-PD-1, anti-PD-L1 or anti-CTLA-4 was permitted, and 30% to 40% had received some.

V was shortened by 0 bases and J by 3 bases, with 11 bases between the two germline ends. This CDR3 contains 16 residues. Per germline, CDR1 SGHTA and CDR2 FQGNSA. Assay: immunoSEQ multiplex PCR; the TCRdb copy retains only in-frame clones and omits some. Of about 76,000 clones in the sample, around 87% were seen once. Findings and limits, study-wide: Researchers did not determine the expanded peripheral T cells' antigen specificity.

The chain carries TRBV7-2 and TRBJ1-4; weak D call: TRBD1 (5 bases). The clonotype originates from an adult with an advanced solid tumor such as melanoma, head and neck, liver or kidney cancer. This specimen was CD4+ or CD8+ T cells sorted from blood, taken in a trial of the OX40 agonist ivuxolimab. CDR3 sequence (DNA): TGTGCCAGCAGCTTAGCGTCGGGGGGTCCTAATGAAAAACTGTTTTTT. This translates into CASSLASGGPNEKLFF.